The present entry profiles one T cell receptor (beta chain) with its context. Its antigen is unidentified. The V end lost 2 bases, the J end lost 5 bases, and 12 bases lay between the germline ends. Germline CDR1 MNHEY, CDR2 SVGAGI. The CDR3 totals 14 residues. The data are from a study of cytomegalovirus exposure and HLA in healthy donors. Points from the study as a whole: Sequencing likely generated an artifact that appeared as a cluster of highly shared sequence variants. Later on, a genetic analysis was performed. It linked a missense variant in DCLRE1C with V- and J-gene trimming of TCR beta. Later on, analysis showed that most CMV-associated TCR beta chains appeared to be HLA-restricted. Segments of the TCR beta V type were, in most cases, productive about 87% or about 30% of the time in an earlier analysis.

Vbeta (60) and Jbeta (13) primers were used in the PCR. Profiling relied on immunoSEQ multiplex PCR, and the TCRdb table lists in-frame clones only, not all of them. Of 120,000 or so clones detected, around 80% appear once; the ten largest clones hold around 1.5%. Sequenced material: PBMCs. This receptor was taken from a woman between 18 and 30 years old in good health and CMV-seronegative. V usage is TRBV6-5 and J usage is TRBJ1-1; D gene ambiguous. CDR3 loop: CASSYEPRATEAFF. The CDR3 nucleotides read TGTGCCAGCAGTTACGAACCCCGAGCGACTGAAGCTTTCTTT.